Shown below are 14 T cell receptor beta chains from a single sample sequenced in a study of blood T cells in healthy people across ages. With a J-beta primer mix and a sample-barcoded 5' primer, a second PCR ran about 6 to 11 cycles. TCRdb fed the 5' RACE reads into MiXCR, producing one record per CDR3 protein. The data contain approximately 880,000 distinct CDR3 sequences, around 48% of them singletons. Sequences were obtained from blood. The receptors derive from a man under 40 in good health.

The chain is built from TRBV2 and TRBJ2-7, with D possibly TRBD2 on 6 matching bases. This CDR3 comprises 13 residues. The ends were cut back, 6 bases at V and 3 bases at J, with 12 bases in the middle. Germline CDR1 SNHLY, CDR2 FYNNEI. The CDR3 nucleotides are TGTGCCAGCAGAAGGGACTCGGGCTACGAGCAGTACTTC. Its protein product is CASRRDSGYEQYF.

This clonotype has ten or more counts. This chain joins TRBV20-1 and TRBJ2-1, with TRBD2 matching 10 bases. Germline trimming cut 3 bases from V and 1 base from J; bases unmatched to any gene: 3. Germline CDR1 is DFQATT and CDR2 is SNEGSKA (reference sequence). The CDR3 runs to 15 residues. CDR3 region: CSARELAGSYNEQFF. CDR3 in DNA: TGCAGTGCTAGGGAACTAGCGGGGTCCTACAATGAGCAGTTCTTC.

This chain connects TRBV4-3 to TRBJ2-1; tentative D call: TRBD2 (5 bases). This CDR3 comprises 14 residues. Germline assignment: CDR1 LGHNA and CDR2 YSLEER. Between the trimmed V and J ends, which lost 0 bases and 8 bases, there was a span of 11 bases. In DNA form, the CDR3 reads TGCGCCAGCAGCCAAGATCTTGAAGCGGATGAGCAGTTCTTC. Protein sequence: CASSQDLEADEQFF.

The sample holds many counts of this clonotype. This chain connects TRBV3-1 to TRBJ2-3; possible D gene TRBD1, 5 bases. The germline V gene has CDR1 LGHDT and CDR2 YNNKEL (reference sequence). Trimming left V 5 bases short and J 2 bases short, with 14 bases between. The CDR3 totals 15 residues. CDR3 loop: CASSEGAVTTDTQYF. CDR3 nucleotides: TGTGCCAGCAGCGAAGGGGCAGTCACCACAGATACGCAGTATTTT.

At least ten counts were recorded for this clonotype. The chain combines TRBV29-1 with TRBJ2-2; TRBD1 might be the D (5 bases). Looked up from germline, CDR1 is SQVTM and CDR2 is ANQGSEA. Trimming cost V 4 bases and J 6 bases, with 12 bases left between them. The CDR3 consists of 13 residues. CDR3 protein: CSVGARVSGELFF. DNA for the CDR3: TGCAGCGTTGGGGCCAGGGTATCCGGGGAGCTGTTTTTT.

The chain couples TRBV10-3 to TRBJ2-5, with a tentative D call TRBD1 (6 bases). The CDR3 runs to 15 residues. Germline loops: CDR1 ENHRY, CDR2 SYGVKD. V lost 3 bases, J lost 3 bases, and 14 bases lay in between. The CDR3 coding sequence is TGTGCCATCAGTGATTCCTCAGGGGTGGAAGAGACCCAGTACTTC. Translation: CAISDSSGVEETQYF.

The chain has TRBV29-1 and TRBJ2-1, with TRBD2 identical over 7 bases. V shed 4 bases and J 6 bases; nucleotides not matched to a gene: 6. Per the germline V gene, CDR1 is SQVTM and CDR2 is ANQGSEA. The CDR3 consists of 13 residues. CDR3 sequence (DNA): TGCAGCGTTGGATCGGGGGGAGGCAATGAGCAGTTCTTC. It translates to CSVGSGGGNEQFF.

V usage is TRBV7-2 and J usage is TRBJ2-1, with D maybe TRBD2 (5 bases). Trimming stripped 5 bases from V and 0 bases from J, with 17 bases between. The CDR3 loop spans 17 amino acids. Germline V gene data show CDR1 as SGHTA and CDR2 as FQGNSA. As DNA, the CDR3 is TGTGCCAGCAGCGTAGGTATGAGGGCGGGCTCCTACAATGAGCAGTTCTTC. Amino acids: CASSVGMRAGSYNEQFF.

The sample holds a few counts of this clonotype. The V call is TRBV10-3, the J call TRBJ1-6; TRBD1 agrees at 10 bases. Germline V gene lookup returns CDR1 ENHRY and CDR2 SYGVKD. The CDR3 totals 15 residues. Losses at the gene ends were 3 bases for V and 6 bases for J; bases not matched to a gene: 2. CDR3 in amino acids: CAISEGTGVNSPLHF. The CDR3 nucleotides read TGTGCCATCAGTGAAGGGACAGGGGTTAATTCACCCCTCCACTTT.

This clonotype has just a few counts. The V gene is TRBV29-1, the J gene TRBJ1-5, with D perhaps matching TRBD1 (6 bases). V lost 5 bases and J lost 7, with 12 bases in between. Germline-derived CDR1 and CDR2 are SQVTM and ANQGSEA. This CDR3 contains 12 residues. For the CDR3, the DNA is TGCAGCGTTTCGTCAGGGACACAGCCCCAGCATTTT. Protein product: CSVSSGTQPQHF. The entire variable domain, with the rest obtained from reference TRBV29-1 and TRBJ1-5, is as follows: SAVISQKPSRDICQRGTSLTIQCQVDSQVTMMFWYRQQPGQSLTLIATANQGSEATYESGFVIDKFPISRPNLTFSTLTVSNMSPEDSSIYLCSVSSGTQPQHFGDGTRLSIL.

The CDR3 nucleotides read TGTGCCAGCAGTAGGACAGGGGAAGGGCAGTACTTC. It codes for CASSRTGEGQYF. This chain uses TRBV6-1 with TRBJ2-7; TRBD1 agrees at 9 bases. This CDR3 is 12 amino acids long. Losses at the gene ends were 5 bases for V and 9 bases for J; bases not matched to a gene: 5. Germline V gene sequence: CDR1 MNHNS, CDR2 SASEGT.

V is TRBV6-6 and J is TRBJ2-7; 8 nucleotides align to TRBD1. The germline V gene encodes CDR1 MNHNY and CDR2 SVGAGI (reference sequence). The CDR3 totals 14 residues. With 7 bases clipped from V and 1 base from J, the junction kept 6 bases outside the gene matches. Here the CDR3 reads CASIDRGTSYEQYF. The CDR3 DNA follows: TGTGCCAGCATCGACAGGGGTACGTCCTACGAGCAGTACTTC.

This clonotype was picked up a small number of times. The V gene is TRBV4-1, the J gene TRBJ2-1; D remains unclear. Germline V gene sequence: CDR1 MGHRA, CDR2 YSYEKL. This CDR3 has 13 residues. Trimming took off 4 bases at V and 9 bases at J, with 13 bases between the two ends. In DNA form, the CDR3 reads TGCGCCAGCAGCCCGGTTGGGTACCCTGAGCAGTTCTTC. This translates into CASSPVGYPEQFF.

The V and J genes are TRBV5-6 and TRBJ1-2; the match to TRBD1 covers 9 bases. Looked up from germline, CDR1 is SGHDT and CDR2 is YYEEEE. This CDR3 comprises 15 residues. V lost 4 bases and J lost 4; bases outside the gene matches: 8. CDR3 residues: CASSPRDRDVYGYTF. CDR3 sequence (DNA): TGTGCCAGCAGCCCCCGGGACAGGGATGTCTATGGCTACACCTTC. The full variable domain, completed using reference TRBV5-6 and TRBJ1-2, is DAGVTQSPTHLIKTRGQQVTLRCSPKSGHDTVSWYQQALGQGPQFIFQYYEEEERQRGNFPDRFSGHQFPNYSSELNVNALLLGDSALYLCASSPRDRDVYGYTFGSGTRLTVV.